The 31 T cell receptor beta chains given below trace back to one sample, sequenced in a study of immune evolution from preneoplasia to lung adenocarcinoma. Sequencing used immunoSEQ multiplex PCR; TCRdb keeps in-frame clones, though not all of them. This sample has about 3,600 clones, with approximately 80% found just once. Sequenced material: FFPE lung adenocarcinoma in situ tissue. Receptor source: a person aged 55-80 years with lung adenocarcinoma.

This chain joins TRBV4-3 and TRBJ2-7, with TRBD1 matching over 8 bases. Looked up from germline, CDR1 is LGHNA and CDR2 is YSLEER. Unmatched junction bases numbered 2, after V lost 1 base and J lost 0 bases. The CDR3 covers 15 residues. The CDR3 DNA is TGCGCCAGCAGCCAAGGGACAGGGAGCTCCTACGAGCAGTACTTC. As protein: CASSQGTGSSYEQYF.

This clone showed up just once. The chain has TRBV6-4 and TRBJ2-3, with a weak D call TRBD2 (5 bases). Germline lookup yields CDR1 MRHNA and CDR2 SNTAGT. The CDR3 is made up of 15 amino acids. V lost 6 bases and J lost 0, with 13 bases in between. The DNA for the CDR3 is TGTGCCAGCAGCCTTGGGGAGACTAGCACAGATACGCAGTATTTT. Translation gives CASSLGETSTDTQYF.

This sequence joins TRBV28 and TRBJ2-7, with 10 bases fitting TRBD1. V was pared by 4 bases and J by 4 bases, with 4 bases of the junction left unmatched. Per germline, CDR1 MDHEN and CDR2 SYDVKM. The CDR3 sequence is 14 residues long. The CDR3 DNA is TGTGCCAGCAGTTCCGGACAGGGGGTATACGAGCAGTACTTC. Amino acid sequence: CASSSGQGVYEQYF.

The gene calls are TRBV19 and TRBJ1-2; D is undetermined. V was clipped by 1 base and J by 4 bases, with 13 bases between them. Germline CDR1 is LNHDA and CDR2 is SQIVND (reference sequence). This CDR3 comprises 15 residues. The DNA of the CDR3 is TGTGCCAGTAGTATAGTAACGGGCCCCACCTATGGCTACACCTTC. The encoded protein is CASSIVTGPTYGYTF.

V usage is TRBV5-1 and J usage is TRBJ2-5; D not certain. Trimming left V 5 bases short and J 3 bases short, with 20 bases between. Germline V gene sequence: CDR1 SGHRS, CDR2 YFSETQ. This CDR3 is 16 amino acids long. As DNA, the CDR3 is TGCGCCAGCAGTCGAACGCCCGGGTCGGGTGAAGAGACCCAGTACTTC. Translating gives CASSRTPGSGEETQYF.

Of note for this clone: In the same sample, other DNA sequences code for this CDR3. The chain combines TRBV29-1 with TRBJ2-7; 13 bases match TRBD2. Germline values: CDR1 SQVTM, CDR2 ANQGSEA. This CDR3 comprises 15 residues. V lost 6 bases, J lost 2 bases, and 7 bases stayed unmatched. The CDR3 spells CSVLGTSGAPYEQYF. CDR3 DNA sequence: TGCAGCGTCCTAGGGACTAGCGGGGCCCCCTACGAGCAGTACTTC.

This rearrangement joins TRBV9 to TRBJ1-4, with D perhaps TRBD1 (6 bases). CDR1 SGDLS and CDR2 YYNGEE come from the germline V gene. The CDR3 loop spans 14 amino acids. Trimming took 0 bases from V and 6 from J, leaving 9 bases between them. The CDR3 is CASSVGGLDEKLFF. Written as DNA, the CDR3 is TGTGCCAGCAGCGTAGGGGGGCTGGATGAAAAACTGTTTTTT.

This chain uses TRBV6-5 with TRBJ1-2; TRBD1 matches 9 bases. V trimming: 7 bases; J trimming: 6 bases; junction bases outside the gene matches: 6. Germline CDR1 and CDR2: MNHEY and SVGAGI. This CDR3 has 13 amino acids. Here the CDR3 reads CASNPRTGDGYTF. CDR3 coding DNA: TGTGCCAGCAACCCTCGGACAGGGGATGGCTACACCTTC.

The V call is TRBV11-2, the J call TRBJ2-1, with D perhaps matching TRBD2 (6 bases). This CDR3 is built from 17 residues. Per germline, CDR1 SGHAT and CDR2 FQNNGV. V dropped 2 bases and J dropped 1 base, with 15 bases sitting between them. The CDR3 region has the DNA TGTGCCAGCAGCTTACGGGGGTGGGACGGTTCCTACAATGAGCAGTTCTTC. Its translation is CASSLRGWDGSYNEQFF.

The J gene is TRBJ1-1, the V gene TRBV6-5; no reliable D call. The V end was cut by 5 bases, the J end by 6 bases, with 19 bases between. CDR1 is MNHEY, CDR2 SVGAGI, per germline. The CDR3 covers 15 residues. CDR3 protein: CASSGPPRGIAEAFF. DNA for the CDR3: TGTGCCAGCAGTGGACCCCCTAGAGGGATCGCTGAAGCTTTCTTT.

V is TRBV5-1 and J is TRBJ1-4; unclear D gene. CDR1 and CDR2 from the germline V gene are SGHRS and YFSETQ. V lost 4 bases and J 4 bases, leaving 11 bases between the germline ends. This CDR3 comprises 14 residues. In DNA, the CDR3 is TGCGCCAGCAGCCTAGGTGATAATAATGAAAAACTGTTTTTT. It encodes CASSLGDNNEKLFF.

This sequence joins TRBV30 and TRBJ2-5; D gene ambiguous. The CDR3 runs to 12 residues. Trimming removed 0 bases from V and 2 bases from J, with 4 bases in between. CDR1 is GTSNPN and CDR2 is SVGIG in the germline V gene (reference sequence). The CDR3 DNA is TGTGCCTGGAGTGTACATCAAGAGACCCAGTACTTC. Encoded protein: CAWSVHQETQYF.

The J gene is TRBJ1-1, the V gene TRBV7-3; TRBD1 aligns across 7 bases. V trimming: 6 bases; J trimming: 4 bases; junction bases outside the gene matches: 11. This CDR3 is 15 amino acids long. Germline CDR1 SGHTA, CDR2 FQGTGA. This CDR3 is CASSRRQGLGTEAFF. For the CDR3, the DNA is TGTGCCAGCAGTCGACGACAGGGACTGGGCACTGAAGCTTTCTTT.

The chain carries TRBV2 and TRBJ1-5; D is possibly TRBD1 (6 bases). V was trimmed by 7 bases and J by 4 bases, leaving 14 bases between them. Germline-derived CDR1 and CDR2 are SNHLY and FYNNEI. The CDR3 runs to 14 residues. DNA of the CDR3: TGTGCCAGCACCGTTGAACAGGGAAATCAGCCCCAGCATTTT. It yields the protein CASTVEQGNQPQHF.

The chain uses TRBV11-3 and TRBJ1-1; the D gene is possibly TRBD1 (5 bases). The CDR3 is 16 amino acids. Germline V lookup: CDR1 SGHNT, CDR2 YENEEA. V dropped 1 base and J dropped 7 bases, with 19 bases sitting between them. CDR3: CASSLAFGQGIGEAFF. CDR3 bases: TGTGCCAGCAGCTTAGCCTTTGGGCAGGGTATAGGTGAAGCTTTCTTT.

The CDR3 spells CASSVAGQGFFMTNEKLFF. The CDR3 region has the DNA TGTGCCAGCAGCGTTGCGGGACAGGGTTTTTTCATGACTAATGAAAAACTGTTTTTT. The V call is TRBV5-6, the J call TRBJ1-4; TRBD1 matches 9 bases. The CDR3 length is 19 residues. Germline V gives CDR1 SGHDT, CDR2 YYEEEE. The ends lost 4 bases at V and 2 bases at J; junction bases unmatched: 15.

This chain connects TRBV7-2 to TRBJ1-1; D may be TRBD1 (5 bases). The V and J ends lost 4 bases and 11 bases respectively, with 17 bases between them. The germline CDR1 and CDR2 sequences are SGHTA and FQGNSA. The CDR3 has 13 residues. In DNA form, the CDR3 reads TGTGCCAGCAGCTCTGACCCGGGGCTAAAGGCTTTCTTT. Protein: CASSSDPGLKAFF. The variable domain in full, completed from reference TRBV7-2 and TRBJ1-1, reads GAGVSQSPSNKVTEKGKDVELRCDPISGHTALYWYRQSLGQGLEFLIYFQGNSAPDKSGLPSDRFSAERTGGSVSTLTIQRTQQEDSAVYLCASSSDPGLKAFFGQGTRLTVV.

A few counts support this clone. The chain couples TRBV7-9 to TRBJ1-1; 8 bases align to TRBD1. This CDR3 is 14 amino acids long. Germline-derived CDR1 and CDR2 are SEHNR and FQNEAQ (reference sequence). Trimming at V came to 7 bases and at J to 7 bases, leaving 11 bases not matched to a gene. The CDR3, as DNA: TGTGCCAGCACCACCGGGACAGGACTTTATGAAGCTTTCTTT. Translating it yields CASTTGTGLYEAFF.

The rearrangement joins TRBV6-1 to TRBJ2-3; 9 positions agree with TRBD2. After removal of 3 bases from V and 1 base from J, the junction contained 5 bases not matched to a gene. The CDR3 loop spans 16 amino acids. Germline CDR1 MNHNS, CDR2 SASEGT. CDR3 residues: CASSETSGGGTDTQYF. In DNA, the CDR3 is TGTGCCAGCAGTGAGACTAGCGGAGGGGGCACAGATACGCAGTATTTT.

The rearrangement links TRBV6-1 to TRBJ1-6; D might be TRBD1 (6 bases). In germline, CDR1 is MNHNS, CDR2 SASEGT. The CDR3 consists of 12 residues. The CDR3 loop reads CVGGGPDSPLHF. CDR3 sequence (DNA): TGTGTCGGGGGGGGGCCGGATTCACCCCTCCACTTT.

V and J are TRBV28 and TRBJ1-4, with D tentatively TRBD1 (5 bases). V lost 8 bases and J 7 bases, leaving 20 bases between the germline ends. In germline, CDR1 is MDHEN, CDR2 SYDVKM. This CDR3 region has 15 residues. DNA of the CDR3: TGTGCCAGCGGTACTCTGGGGGGTGGACGTGAAAAACTGTTTTTT. This encodes CASGTLGGGREKLFF.

This clone was observed a few times. The V gene is TRBV7-8, the J gene TRBJ1-6; tentative D call: TRBD1 (5 bases). CDR3 length: 15 amino acids. Trimming took off 5 bases at V and 6 bases at J, with 14 bases between the two ends. The germline V gene has CDR1 SGHVS and CDR2 FQNEAQ. The CDR3 bases are TGTGCCAGCAGCAGTGAACTCGGGGGTAATTCACCCCTCCACTTT. Its protein is CASSSELGGNSPLHF.

This clone is deemed large. The chain recombines TRBV11-3 with TRBJ2-3; 14 bases match TRBD2. The CDR3 runs 18 residues. Germline CDR1 and CDR2: SGHNT and YENEEA. V gave up 4 bases and J gave up 2 bases; unmatched junction bases: 8. Here the CDR3 reads CASSSPGLAGVSTDTQYF. The CDR3 DNA follows: TGTGCCAGCAGCTCACCGGGACTAGCGGGGGTTTCCACAGATACGCAGTATTTT.

The chain employs TRBV27 and TRBJ1-1; TRBD1 matches at 12 bases. Germline CDR1 reads MNHEY; CDR2 reads SMNVEV (reference sequence). The V gene end was trimmed by 3 bases and the J gene end by 5 bases; junction bases not matched to a gene: 1. This CDR3 is 14 amino acids long. In DNA form, the CDR3 reads TGTGCCAGCAGTTTGGGACAGGGGGCAACTGAAGCTTTCTTT. It codes for CASSLGQGATEAFF.

The V and J genes are TRBV6-5 and TRBJ1-4, with D hard to call. V was cut by 0 bases and J by 0 bases, with 5 bases left in between. Germline V gives CDR1 MNHEY, CDR2 SVGAGI. The CDR3 runs to 15 residues. The chain's CDR3 is CASSYSAATNEKLFF. CDR3 nucleotide sequence: TGTGCCAGCAGTTACTCCGCAGCAACTAATGAAAAACTGTTTTTT.

J is TRBJ1-2 and V is TRBV4-2, with TRBD1 matching over 8 bases. The CDR3 extends over 14 amino acids. Germline CDR1 and CDR2: LGHNA and YNFKEQ. With V trimmed by 2 bases and J by 6 bases, 5 bases remained unmatched. The CDR3, as DNA: TGTGCCAGCAGCCAACAGGGGGCCTTTGATGGCTACACCTTC. This sequence encodes CASSQQGAFDGYTF.

A few counts support this clone. The genes are TRBV4-1 and TRBJ2-3, with 8 bases matching TRBD2. This CDR3 is built from 18 residues. Germline V gives CDR1 MGHRA, CDR2 YSYEKL. After removal of 3 bases from V and 7 bases from J, the junction contained 18 bases not matched to a gene. For the CDR3, the DNA is TGCGCCAGCAGCCAGGCCACGGGGGTAGCGGGGTTACTAAATACGCAGTATTTT. This codes for CASSQATGVAGLLNTQYF.

This clone has only one observation. The chain joins TRBV5-1 to TRBJ2-2; D gene unclear. CDR3 length equals 16 residues. Per the germline V gene, CDR1 is SGHRS and CDR2 is YFSETQ. The V and J ends lost 1 base and 1 base respectively, with 11 bases between them. For the CDR3, the DNA is TGCGCCAGCAGCTTGCTACCATCTGAGAACACCGGGGAGCTGTTTTTT. This gives the protein CASSLLPSENTGELFF. The whole variable domain, filled in from reference TRBV5-1 and TRBJ2-2, reads KAGVTQTPRYLIKTRGQQVTLSCSPISGHRSVSWYQQTPGQGLQFLFEYFSETQRNKGNFPGRFSGRQFSNSRSEMNVSTLELGDSALYLCASSLLPSENTGELFFGEGSRLTVL.

The chain is built from TRBV9 and TRBJ1-1; no definite D call. Trimming stripped 0 bases from V and 2 bases from J, with 14 bases between. Per germline, CDR1 SGDLS and CDR2 YYNGEE. The CDR3 contains 16 residues. The CDR3 here is CASSVVPVSGNTEAFF. The CDR3 DNA reads TGTGCCAGCAGCGTAGTCCCCGTGAGTGGAAACACTGAAGCTTTCTTT.

This chain connects TRBV28 to TRBJ1-5; tentatively, D is TRBD1 (5 bases). Between the trimmed V and J ends, which lost 4 bases and 3 bases, there was a span of 25 bases. Looked up from germline, CDR1 is MDHEN and CDR2 is SYDVKM. CDR3 length: 19 amino acids. CDR3 in DNA: TGTGCCAGCAGTTCACGCGTCCTTAAAAGGGGAGTTGCCAATCAGCCCCAGCATTTT. Its translation is CASSSRVLKRGVANQPQHF.

This clone was observed a handful of times. This chain connects TRBV7-9 to TRBJ2-1; D possibly uses TRBD1 or TRBD2 (5 bases each). Germline V gene sequence: CDR1 SEHNR, CDR2 FQNEAQ (reference sequence). This CDR3 has 12 residues. Deletions cut 11 bases from V and 5 bases from J, with 13 bases between. DNA for the CDR3: TGTGCCGGCCGGGACGGAGACAATGAGCAGTTCTTC. It translates to CAGRDGDNEQFF. The whole variable domain, remainder taken from reference TRBV7-9 and TRBJ2-1, is DTGVSQNPRHKITKRGQNVTFRCDPISEHNRLYWYRQTLGQGPEFLTYFQNEAQLEKSRLLSDRFSAERPKGSFSTLEIQRTEQGDSAMYLCAGRDGDNEQFFGPGTRLTVL.